This T cell receptor (beta chain) was recorded in a study of blood T cell repertoires in COVID-19. On the study more broadly: Whether acute or convalescent, the COVID-19 samples came from the United States, Italy and Spain. PBMCs, B-cell-depleted T cells, or T cells were the source of the cDNA or gDNA that made up the material.

The authors' processing: Reference gene primer amplification gave estimated nucleated cell counts. Data came from immunoSEQ multiplex PCR; TCRdb stores just in-frame clones and leaves some out. D and trimming come from the DNA, and the V and J calls and clone size come from that table. The data contain 200,000 to 300,000 clones, approximately 86% of them singletons. Seattle enrolled patients during active infection and tracked them longitudinally. Source material: peripheral blood. The sequence derives from a woman aged 55-75 years with COVID-19, enrolled during active disease.

The CDR3 reads CASRGQGTDRPQHF. The CDR3, as DNA: TGTGCCAGCAGGGGCCAGGGGACCGATCGGCCCCAGCATTTT. The genes are TRBV6-5 and TRBJ1-5, with a possible D match to TRBD1 (6 bases). Trimming took off 6 bases at V and 9 bases at J, with 18 bases between the two ends. CDR1 and CDR2 (germline): MNHEY, SVGAGI. The CDR3 spans 14 residues.